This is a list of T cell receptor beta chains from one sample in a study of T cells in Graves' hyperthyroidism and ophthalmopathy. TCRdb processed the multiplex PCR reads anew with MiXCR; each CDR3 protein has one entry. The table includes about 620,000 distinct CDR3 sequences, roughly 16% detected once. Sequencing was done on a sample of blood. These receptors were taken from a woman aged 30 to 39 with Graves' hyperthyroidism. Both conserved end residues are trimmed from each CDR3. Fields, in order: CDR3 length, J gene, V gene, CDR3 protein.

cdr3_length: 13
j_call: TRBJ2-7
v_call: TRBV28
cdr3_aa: ASSSEGTGGEEQY

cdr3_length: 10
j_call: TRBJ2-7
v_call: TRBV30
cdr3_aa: AYAGQVYEQY

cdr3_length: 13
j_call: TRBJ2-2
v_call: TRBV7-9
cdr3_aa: ASSGTSPNTGELF

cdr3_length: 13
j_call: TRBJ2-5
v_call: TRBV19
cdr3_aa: ASSITYSGWETQY

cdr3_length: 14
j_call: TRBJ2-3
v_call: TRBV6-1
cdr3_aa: ASSFIRDWYTDTQY

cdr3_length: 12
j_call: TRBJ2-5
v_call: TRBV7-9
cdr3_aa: ASSAGGLGETQY

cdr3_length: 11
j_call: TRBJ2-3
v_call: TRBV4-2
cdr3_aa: ASSQVSTDTQY

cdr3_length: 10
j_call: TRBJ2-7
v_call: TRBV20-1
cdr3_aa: SASEGGYEQY

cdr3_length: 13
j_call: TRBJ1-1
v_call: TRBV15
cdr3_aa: ATSRDRGVNTEAF

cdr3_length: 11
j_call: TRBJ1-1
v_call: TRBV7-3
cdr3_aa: ASSAYMNTEAF

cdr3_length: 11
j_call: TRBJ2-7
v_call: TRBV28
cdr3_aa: ASSPPGNYEQY

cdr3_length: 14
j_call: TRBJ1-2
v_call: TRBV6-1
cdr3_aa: ASIDIPRGEVYGYT

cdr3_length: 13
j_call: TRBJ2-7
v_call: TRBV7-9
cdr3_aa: ASSLQTGRSYEQY

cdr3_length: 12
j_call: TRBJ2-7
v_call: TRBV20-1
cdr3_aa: SARDQGEPYEQY

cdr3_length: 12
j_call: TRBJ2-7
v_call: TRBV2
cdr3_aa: ASRAYDSSYEQY

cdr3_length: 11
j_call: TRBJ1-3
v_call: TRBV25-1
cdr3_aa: ASREDYGNTIY

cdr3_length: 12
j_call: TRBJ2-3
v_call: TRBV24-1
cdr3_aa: ATSEMEGTDTQY

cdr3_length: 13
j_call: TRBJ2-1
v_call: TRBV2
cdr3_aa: ASSSTSGRYNEQF

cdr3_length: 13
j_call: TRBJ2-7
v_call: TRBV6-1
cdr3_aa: ATLQERGRLYEQY

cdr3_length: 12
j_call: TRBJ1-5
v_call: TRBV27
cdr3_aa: ASRGGVVGQPQH

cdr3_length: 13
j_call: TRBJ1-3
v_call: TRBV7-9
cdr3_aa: ASSNAGTSGNTIY

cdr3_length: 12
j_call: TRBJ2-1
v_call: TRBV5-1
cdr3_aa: ASSYWGGYNEQF

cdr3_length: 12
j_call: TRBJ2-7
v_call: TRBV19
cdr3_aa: ASSMGLAVYEQY

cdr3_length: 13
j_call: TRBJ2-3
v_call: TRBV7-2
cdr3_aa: ASSSAGTSIDTQY

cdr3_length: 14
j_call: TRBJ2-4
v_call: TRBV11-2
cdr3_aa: ASSLDFGSSKNIQY

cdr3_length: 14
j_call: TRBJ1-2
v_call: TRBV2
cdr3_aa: ASSESGPGSYYGYT

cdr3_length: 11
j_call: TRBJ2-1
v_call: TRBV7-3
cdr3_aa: ASSLGAGDEQF

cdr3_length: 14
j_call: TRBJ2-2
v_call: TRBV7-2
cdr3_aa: ASSLARQSNTGELF

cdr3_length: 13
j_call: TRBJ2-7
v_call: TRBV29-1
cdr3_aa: SVVWGTSGIGEQY